This TCR beta chain comes out of a study of cytomegalovirus exposure and HLA in healthy donors (TCRdb year 2017). For context, the study as a whole: An earlier analysis of roughly 610 of the donors reported about 300 Gb of sequence data and 117 million unique TCR beta sequences obtained from roughly 170 million T cells. Around 300 gigabases of sequencing data and approximately 80 million unique TCR sequences were included in an early release covering about 700 HLA-typed donors. Of the roughly 400 genotyped donors, 70% to 90% were placed in the genetic ancestry cluster associated with self-reported Caucasian donors. The study aimed to test whether signatures of past pathogen exposure could be identified by cataloging public T cell receptors. Using immunosequencing, the study profiled T cell repertoires from around 680 subjects and related those repertoires to cytomegalovirus serostatus. A separate validation cohort of 100 to 150 different subjects was used in addition to the roughly 640-subject first cohort. To predict cytomegalovirus infection status, the study brought together high-throughput TCR immunosequencing, statistical association of individual TCRs with disease status, and machine learning. To study patterns of TCR occurrence, a later analysis re-analyzed previously published TCR beta repertoires from 650 to 750 donors and added high-resolution HLA genotyping. Rather than using new phenotypic data, the later analysis identified candidate immune exposures from TCR beta sequences and from how often those sequences occurred across donors. An earlier analysis of 500 to 650 of the donors applied high-throughput TCR beta sequencing to assess whether each TCR beta V gene segment acted as functional or pseudogenic. Donor age, sex, ethnicity and CMV serostatus were compiled together with the repertoire data. A later genetic analysis used genome-wide SNP genotypes for about 55% of the 666 donors, treating that subset as a discovery cohort. Every repertoire in the discovery cohort had been generated on one and the same sequencing platform. Class I and class II HLA loci were covered by the typing at four-digit resolution. Typing coverage varied by locus: roughly 629-630 donors for A, B, C, DRB1 and DQB1; more than 500 for DQA1; approximately 610 for DPA1; about 450 for DPB1. Because of strong linkage in the cohort, 4 to 6 DR-DQ haplotypes were treated as single units for association and clustering. On average, 235,054 unique TCR beta nucleotide sequences were sequenced per donor among about 400 genotyped donors of the cohort, with roughly 18% of those sequences being non-productive.

Study-wide findings and limitations: Because the 87-base-pair reads could not distinguish some IMGT-functional V segments, including TRBV6-2 and TRBV6-3, those segments were excluded. A further reported finding was that TCR beta sequences accurately predicted the HLA-A and HLA-B alleles for most subjects in the first cohort. Linkage disequilibrium might explain the correlated functional status among segregating V segments, but an unknown experimental factor could not be excluded. Over 15 rarely observed V segments, including chromosome 9 orphons, were excluded from the earlier analysis of 550 to 700 of the donors because counts were too low. Immune exposure information for the cohort was limited to CMV serostatus. A total of 164 TCR beta chains were listed by the study as associated with cytomegalovirus. In vitro tests confirmed that a few of the cytomegalovirus-associated TCR beta chains recognize cytomegalovirus antigens. A later genetic analysis reported fewer N-insertions in productive TCRs among donors in an Asian-associated ancestry cluster than the approximately 700-donor mean. Because HLA typing was unavailable for some donors at each locus, only the typed subset was used in association tests. The authors suggested that the approach could potentially be extended to other disease states and immunological phenotypes. This cohort had only TCR beta chains sequenced, and the lack of alpha or paired-chain data limited which features could be detected. In a later analysis, the rate of TCR association differed among HLA loci, with DRB1 alleles having the most associated TCRs and HLA-C alleles having the fewest. In a later analysis, 15,000 to 20,000 TCR beta sequences were associated with specific HLA alleles at a false discovery rate of 0.05. V-gene and J-gene trimming of TCR beta chains was associated with a missense DCLRE1C variant in a later genetic analysis, and the association was replicated in an independent cohort. Strong co-occurrence of HLA alleles, especially DR and DQ, made assigning TCR associations to individual alleles difficult. A cluster of highly shared sequence variants was judged likely to represent a technical artifact of the sequencing pipeline. In an earlier analysis of around 600 of the donors, most TCR beta V segments were observed in productive rearrangements about 90% or about 30% of the time, broadly matching IMGT annotations. Across donors, most TCR sequences were observed very rarely, whereas some public TCRs were present in many individuals. In both the original and validation cohorts, the classifier was reported to diagnose cytomegalovirus status with high specificity and sensitivity. Most CMV-associated TCR beta chains appeared to be HLA-restricted in a later analysis, and the HLA associations seemed to be driven largely by CMV exposure. Compared with equally common non-associated chains, HLA-associated TCR beta chains in a later analysis were more clonally expanded and had lower generation probabilities. According to a later analysis, parvovirus B19, influenza, CMV and Epstein-Barr virus appeared linked to several top co-occurrence clusters. The presence/absence analyses assumed that sequencing depth was roughly uniform across donors, and that assumption may not be true.

Remarks on this clone: Its antigen is still unknown. No qualities accompany the bases; no much larger clone lies one base away.

The cohort was made up of 666 healthy bone marrow donors. At the time of sampling, every cohort member was nominally healthy, though immune exposures that went unrecorded were likely present. The donor was CMV seropositive and belonged to the group of 270 or so seropositive cohort members. A peripheral blood sample was collected from each donor, and TCR beta sequencing was performed on peripheral blood mononuclear cells. The Qiagen DNeasy Blood Extraction Kit was used to extract genomic DNA from the blood cell samples. Trimming accounts for 4 bases at V and 3 bases at J, while the number of junction bases matched to no gene is 6. CDR1 and CDR2, per the germline V gene, are SGDLS and YYNGEE. Reading from cysteine to phenylalanine, the CDR3 counts 15 amino acids. Only the CDR3 DNA is retained, 45 bases long and in frame from the first base. The library came from the immunoSEQ multiplex PCR assay. For the multiplex PCR, a mixture combining 60 forward primers for TCR Vbeta segments and 13 reverse primers for TCR Jbeta segments was used. A multiplex PCR assay on genomic DNA amplified the CDR3 region of rearranged TCR beta genes. The amplified TCR beta libraries were sequenced on the Illumina HiSeq System as 87-base-pair reads. The paper's data handling went like this. A later analysis counted about 80 million unique TCR beta chains across the roughly 700 repertoires, and some 11 million of these chains were shared by at least two donors. Raw reads were error-corrected and collapsed into unique sequences with a nearest-neighbor algorithm that merged closely related sequences to remove PCR and sequencing errors. To assign V, D and J gene segments, CDR3 sequences were aligned to IMGT reference sequences. For a sequence to be retained, a match of at least six nucleotides was required to both a V gene segment and a J gene segment. Rearrangements were called productive when the CDR3 lacked stop codons and stayed in frame with V and J; all others were non-productive. CDR3 was defined by IMGT convention, running from the second conserved V-encoded cysteine to the conserved J-encoded phenylalanine. In an earlier analysis of around 640 of the donors, sequences lacking an unambiguous match to a single V gene segment were excluded. In an earlier analysis of about 590 of the donors, a V segment was called functional when productive rearrangements were above 56.7%, and segregating when the standard deviation between donors exceeded 5%. To diagnose cytomegalovirus status from the catalog of TCR beta chain sequences, a statistical classification framework was built. A later analysis assigned V and J genes by comparing TCR nucleotide sequences with IMGT/GENE-DB human TR gene sequences. The TCRdist pipeline was used in a later analysis to assign CDR3 sequences and most-parsimonious VDJ recombination scenarios. A later analysis defined each TCR beta chain by its CDR3 amino acid sequence plus V-gene family, and excluded reads lacking a unique V-gene family. In a later analysis, around 650 highly shared, low-generation-probability nucleotide sequences were removed to address suspected cross-contamination and a sequencing artifact. In a later analysis, a clonal expansion index was calculated for each public chain from normalized within-repertoire ranks of inferred template counts. In a later analysis, generation probabilities were computed using a VDJ recombination model fitted to out-of-frame rearrangements, and the results were checked against IGoR. In a later analysis, TCR-TCR, TCR-HLA and TCR-CMV co-occurrence was scored with hypergeometric tests, and a repertoire-size bias correction was applied to TCR pairs. False discovery rates were estimated in a later analysis by permuting HLA or CMV assignments 20 times. A later analysis grouped co-occurring TCRs with DBSCAN, adding TCRdist sequence similarity when clustering within HLA-allele-positive subsets. Repertoires with fewer than 30,000 or more than 120,000 public chains were left out of co-occurrence clustering, as were about five repertoires with anomalous nucleotide sharing. As stored in TCRdb, this immuneACCESS dataset retains in-frame rearrangements with V and J assigned. A fraction of the clones does not appear; measured against another copy, unresolved V genes explain less than half of the discrepancy, and the remainder lacks a known reason. V, J and clone size derive from that table, while D and trimming were established from the DNA sequence. This sample is represented by some 100,000 clones; roughly 80% of them were singletons. Clones ranked in the top ten supply about 7.7% of the sample.

The sequence is built from TRBV9 and TRBJ2-7, and 11 bases in between align with TRBD1. Input material: PBMCs. The sequence was collected from a woman aged 50 to 65 in good health and CMV-seropositive. The CDR3 reads CASSLRDRGFYEQYF. The DNA sequence reads TGTGCCAGCAGCCTGCGGGACAGGGGGTTCTACGAGCAGTACTTC.